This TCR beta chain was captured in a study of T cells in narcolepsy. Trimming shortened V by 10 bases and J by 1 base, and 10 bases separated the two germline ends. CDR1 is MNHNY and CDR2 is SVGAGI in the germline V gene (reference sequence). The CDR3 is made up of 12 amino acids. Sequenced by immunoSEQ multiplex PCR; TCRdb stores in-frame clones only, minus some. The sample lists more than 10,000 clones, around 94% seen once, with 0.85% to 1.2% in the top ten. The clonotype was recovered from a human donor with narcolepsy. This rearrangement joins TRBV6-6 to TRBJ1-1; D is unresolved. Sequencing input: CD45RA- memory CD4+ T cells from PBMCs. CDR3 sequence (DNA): TGTGCCACCGCGGCAGCGAACACTGAAGCTTTCTTT. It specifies CATAAANTEAFF.